The entry below describes one T cell receptor (beta chain). No antigen is known for it. Clones were read by immunoSEQ multiplex PCR, and TCRdb kept only the in-frame ones, dropping some. Here the sample spans roughly 49,000 clones, around 85% being singletons. This sample was included in a study of T cell responses to AZD1222 COVID-19 vaccine. Study-level points and caveats: There were repertoire samples only from the period after the peak T cell response. Donors were largely white British and mainly female; clonal diversity was possibly underestimated. Regions 160-218 and 743-854 held dominance among vaccine-associated CD4 TCRs, which spanned spike. Receipt of two AZD1222 doses was followed by a rise in Spike-specific TCR breadth and depth.

This CDR3 contains 14 residues. V lost 5 bases to trimming and J lost 2 bases; unmatched junction nucleotides: 6. From germline, CDR1 is MNHEY and CDR2 SMNVEV (reference sequence). The material was peripheral blood, obtained on day 0 of MenACWY control vaccination. The clonotype originates from an adult in good health. The chain has TRBV27 and TRBJ2-7; 7 bases line up with TRBD1. The CDR3 loop reads CASSNRDRAYEQYF. DNA for the CDR3: TGTGCCAGCAGTAACCGGGACAGAGCCTACGAGCAGTACTTC.